This TCR beta chain stems from a study of beta chain features in type 1 diabetes. The entirety of the isolated RNA underwent reverse transcription, so expressed TCRB transcripts were sequenced. Sequencing was performed with immunoSEQ multiplex PCR; in TCRdb, only in-frame clones are kept and a portion is missing. The sample includes 450,000 to 550,000 clones, approximately 30% seen only once; the top ten take around 0.065%. The CDR3 is 13 residues long. The V end lost 3 bases, the J end lost 6 bases, and 10 bases lay between the germline ends. Germline CDR1 is SGDLS and CDR2 is YYNGEE. The sequence was obtained from a man between 18 and 29 years old in good health. The chain carries TRBV9 and TRBJ2-1; D remains unclear. Sequencing was carried out using naive CD4+ T cells from blood. CDR3 nucleotides: TGTGCCAGCAGCGCTAGACACCCCAATGAGCAGTTCTTC. Residues: CASSARHPNEQFF. Filled out from reference TRBV9 and TRBJ2-1, the complete variable domain reads DSGVTQTPKHLITATGQRVTLRCSPRSGDLSVYWYQQSLDQGLQFLIQYYNGEERAKGNILERFSAQQFPDLHSELNLSSLELGDSALYFCASSARHPNEQFFGPGTRLTVL.